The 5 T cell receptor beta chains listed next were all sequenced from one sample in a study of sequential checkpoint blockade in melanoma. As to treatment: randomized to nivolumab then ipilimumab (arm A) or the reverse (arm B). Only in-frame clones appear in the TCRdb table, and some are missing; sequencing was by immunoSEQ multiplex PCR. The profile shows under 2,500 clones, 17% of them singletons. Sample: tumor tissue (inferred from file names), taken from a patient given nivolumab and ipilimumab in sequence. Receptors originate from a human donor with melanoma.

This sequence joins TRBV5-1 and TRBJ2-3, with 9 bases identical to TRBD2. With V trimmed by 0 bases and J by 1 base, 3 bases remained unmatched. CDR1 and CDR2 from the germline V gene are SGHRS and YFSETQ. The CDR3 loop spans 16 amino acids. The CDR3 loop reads CASSLVPSGGTDTQYF. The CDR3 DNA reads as TGCGCCAGCAGCTTGGTACCTAGCGGGGGCACAGATACGCAGTATTTT.

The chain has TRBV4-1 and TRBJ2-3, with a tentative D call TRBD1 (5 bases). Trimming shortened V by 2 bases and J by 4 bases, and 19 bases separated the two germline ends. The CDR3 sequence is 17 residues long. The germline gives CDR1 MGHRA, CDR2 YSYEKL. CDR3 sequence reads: CASSQPVGLRKADTQYF. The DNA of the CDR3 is TGCGCCAGCAGCCAACCTGTGGGGCTGAGAAAAGCAGATACGCAGTATTTT.

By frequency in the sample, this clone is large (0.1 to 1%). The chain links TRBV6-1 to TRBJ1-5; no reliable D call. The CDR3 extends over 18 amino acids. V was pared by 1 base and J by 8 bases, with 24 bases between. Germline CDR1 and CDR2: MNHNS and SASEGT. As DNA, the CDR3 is TGTGCCAGCAGTGAAGAAGTTATTGTCACGGGGTTGAGGGAGCCCCAGCATTTT. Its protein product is CASSEEVIVTGLREPQHF.

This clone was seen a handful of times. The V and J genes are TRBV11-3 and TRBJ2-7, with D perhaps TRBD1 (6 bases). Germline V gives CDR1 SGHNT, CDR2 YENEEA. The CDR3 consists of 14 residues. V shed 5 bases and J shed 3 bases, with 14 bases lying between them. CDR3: CASSPERDIYEQYF. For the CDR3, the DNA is TGTGCCAGCAGCCCGGAACGGGACATCTACGAGCAGTACTTC.

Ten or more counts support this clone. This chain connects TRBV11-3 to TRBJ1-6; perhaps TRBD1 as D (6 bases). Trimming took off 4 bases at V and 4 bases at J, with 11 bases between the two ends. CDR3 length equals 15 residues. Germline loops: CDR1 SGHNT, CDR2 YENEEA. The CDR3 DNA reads TGTGCCAGCAGCTCAGGGGTAGGGTATAATTCACCCCTCCACTTT. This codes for CASSSGVGYNSPLHF.